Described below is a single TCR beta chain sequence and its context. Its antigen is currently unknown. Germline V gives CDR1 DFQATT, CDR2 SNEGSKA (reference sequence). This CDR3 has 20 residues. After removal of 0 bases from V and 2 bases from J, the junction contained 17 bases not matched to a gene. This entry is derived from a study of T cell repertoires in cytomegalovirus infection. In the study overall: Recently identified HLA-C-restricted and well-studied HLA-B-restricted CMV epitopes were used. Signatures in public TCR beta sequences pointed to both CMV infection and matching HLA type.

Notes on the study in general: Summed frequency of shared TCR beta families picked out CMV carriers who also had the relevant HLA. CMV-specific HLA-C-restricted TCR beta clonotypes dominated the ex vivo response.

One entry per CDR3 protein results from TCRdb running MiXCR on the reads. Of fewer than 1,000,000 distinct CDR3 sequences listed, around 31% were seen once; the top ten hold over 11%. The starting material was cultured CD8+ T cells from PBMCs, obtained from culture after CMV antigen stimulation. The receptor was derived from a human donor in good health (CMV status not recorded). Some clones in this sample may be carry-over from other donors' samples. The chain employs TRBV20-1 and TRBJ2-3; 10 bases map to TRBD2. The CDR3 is CSARDPQNPGLAPSTDTQYF. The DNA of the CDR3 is TGCAGTGCTAGAGACCCCCAAAATCCGGGACTAGCGCCTTCCACAGATACGCAGTATTTT.